The 8 T cell receptor beta chains below were found in one sample sequenced in a study of T-cell reconstitution after alpha-beta-depleted transplantation in children. Unique molecular identifiers were incorporated when the TCRbeta library was constructed. TCRdb re-called the PCR reads through MiXCR, storing one row per CDR3 protein. Of a few hundred thousand distinct CDR3 sequences in the sample, approximately 23% are singletons; the top ten hold approximately 11%. Sequenced material: PBMCs, mostly from graft donor cells, taken 180 days after TCRalphabeta/CD19-depleted stem cell transplant. The receptors here all came from a male patient between 5 and 17 years old who had a stem cell transplant for acute lymphoblastic leukemia, so the T cells may come from the graft donor.

This clonotype was counted between two and nine times. The rearrangement links TRBV5-6 to TRBJ1-1; D is possibly TRBD1 (5 bases). V was shortened by 0 bases and J by 1 base, with 10 bases between the two germline ends. This CDR3 is 15 amino acids long. Germline CDR1 and CDR2: SGHDT and YYEEEE. CDR3 loop: CASSLGGGWNTEAFF. Here the CDR3 DNA reads TGTGCCAGCAGCTTGGGTGGGGGATGGAACACTGAAGCTTTCTTT.

V usage is TRBV6-6 and J usage is TRBJ2-1, with D perhaps matching TRBD1 or TRBD2 (5 bases each). V dropped 8 bases and J dropped 5 bases, with 13 bases sitting between them. This CDR3 contains 13 residues. Germline-derived CDR1 and CDR2 are MNHNY and SVGAGI (reference sequence). The CDR3 coding sequence is TGTGCCAGCGGGCCCCGGGACCACAATGAGCAGTTCTTC. Protein product: CASGPRDHNEQFF.

In its sample, this clonotype was seen many times. The rearrangement links TRBV7-3 to TRBJ2-1; D gene ambiguous. This CDR3 is 15 amino acids long. Looked up from germline, CDR1 is SGHTA and CDR2 is FQGTGA. Trimming removed 4 bases from V and 4 bases from J, with 14 bases in between. CDR3 sequence reads: CASSSHLGPYNEQFF. The CDR3 bases are TGTGCCAGCAGCTCCCACCTCGGGCCATACAATGAGCAGTTCTTC. Complete variable domain (other parts from reference TRBV7-3 and TRBJ2-1): GAGVSQTPSNKVTEKGKYVELRCDPISGHTALYWYRQSLGQGPEFLIYFQGTGAADDSGLPNDRFFAVRPEGSVSTLKIQRTERGDSAVYLCASSSHLGPYNEQFFGPGTRLTVL.

J is TRBJ2-7 and V is TRBV14, with D uncertain. CDR3 size: 13 residues. Deletions cut 1 base from V and 5 bases from J, with 9 bases between. Germline CDR1 and CDR2: SGHDN and FVKESK. The CDR3 DNA reads TGTGCCAGCAGCCAAGTACGTGGGAACGAGCAGTACTTC. It encodes CASSQVRGNEQYF.

The chain couples TRBV19 to TRBJ2-7; 9 bases map to TRBD2. CDR3 length: 15 amino acids. Per germline, CDR1 LNHDA and CDR2 SQIVND (reference sequence). V gave up 2 bases and J gave up 6 bases; unmatched junction bases: 8. The CDR3 DNA is TGTGCCAGTAGTATATTGCCTAGCGGGAATTCCGAGCAGTACTTC. As protein: CASSILPSGNSEQYF.

This clonotype has just a few counts. The chain combines TRBV3-1 with TRBJ2-1; TRBD1 might be the D (5 bases). The CDR3 sequence is 17 residues long. The germline CDR1 and CDR2 sequences are LGHDT and YNNKEL (reference sequence). V lost 4 bases to trimming and J lost 4 bases, with 20 bases between them. The CDR3 region is CASSLDQGVLIYNEQFF. The CDR3 nucleotides read TGTGCCAGCAGCCTTGACCAAGGGGTGCTCATATACAATGAGCAGTTCTTC.

The V call is TRBV4-1, the J call TRBJ2-7; D remains unclear. The germline V gene has CDR1 MGHRA and CDR2 YSYEKL. V lost 4 bases, J lost 11 bases, and 15 bases lay in between. The CDR3 has 12 residues. CDR3 coding DNA: TGCGCCAGCAGCCCGCGAGAGGCGCTTAAGTACTTC. Translated, it gives CASSPREALKYF.

The CDR3 nucleotides read TGTGCCAGCAGCTTTCGGACTAGCCTAATTCAAGGGAATGAGCAGTTCTTC. Amino acid sequence: CASSFRTSLIQGNEQFF. The chain joins TRBV7-2 to TRBJ2-1; TRBD2 agrees at 8 bases. Germline CDR1 is SGHTA and CDR2 is FQGNSA. J was trimmed by 7 bases and V by 3 bases; bases with no gene match: 14. There are 17 residues in the CDR3.